Included here is one TCR beta chain sequence, with context. Its cognate antigen is unknown. One end of the junction is discordant with germline, which a read error may explain. This specimen belongs to a study of CD8 T cells in ankylosing spondylitis. Points from the study as a whole: Reactive arthritis synovial fluid and blood previously showed some of these motif variants. Significant enrichment of disease-linked clones was reported in matched ankylosing spondylitis synovial fluid. Roughly eight highly homologous variants made up a TCR beta motif that seemed to typify ankylosing spondylitis blood. Disease-linked clones had a CD8+ phenotype and relatively low frequency in peripheral blood.

The CDR3 has 17 amino acids. TCRdb recomputed calls from the 5' RACE reads with MiXCR, one row per CDR3 protein. The sample records 250,000 to 350,000 distinct CDR3 sequences, around 20% being singletons. The receptor was derived from a female donor with ankylosing spondylitis or in good health (not recorded which). Input material: blood, either unsorted or a sorted T cell fraction (not recorded which). The V and J genes are TRBV12-3 or TRBV12-4 and TRBJ2-1, with 12 bases matching TRBD2. In DNA, the CDR3 is TGTGCCAGCAGTTCTTCTAGCGGGAGGGCCATCAACAATGAGCAGCTCTTC. Translating it yields CASSSSSGRAINNEQLF.